This T cell receptor beta chain was identified during a study of OX40 agonist ivuxolimab in advanced cancers. The wider study: The patients got ivuxolimab, which is an agonistic anti-OX40 (CD134) antibody.

TCRdb's table, derived via immunoSEQ multiplex PCR, lists solely in-frame clones and lacks some. The sample has around 48,000 clones, approximately 83% seen once. Study-level points and caveats: CD4+ and CD8+ blood T cells expanded clonally by week 6 at 0.1 to 3.0 mg/kg. Which antigen the expanded peripheral T cells recognized is unknown.

In the case of this clone: Its target is not known.

The TCR originated in an adult with an advanced solid tumor such as melanoma, head and neck, liver or kidney cancer. The specimen was CD4+ or CD8+ T cells sorted from blood, collected in a trial of the OX40 agonist ivuxolimab.

As DNA, the CDR3 is TGTGCCAGCAGTGGGGGGACAGGGCCCTATGGCTACACCTTC. This encodes CASSGGTGPYGYTF. The chain employs TRBV25-1 and TRBJ1-2; the match to TRBD1 covers 9 bases. J gave up 4 bases and V 4 bases, and 4 bases lay outside the gene matches. The CDR3 consists of 14 residues. Germline CDR1 and CDR2: MGHDK and SYGVNS.